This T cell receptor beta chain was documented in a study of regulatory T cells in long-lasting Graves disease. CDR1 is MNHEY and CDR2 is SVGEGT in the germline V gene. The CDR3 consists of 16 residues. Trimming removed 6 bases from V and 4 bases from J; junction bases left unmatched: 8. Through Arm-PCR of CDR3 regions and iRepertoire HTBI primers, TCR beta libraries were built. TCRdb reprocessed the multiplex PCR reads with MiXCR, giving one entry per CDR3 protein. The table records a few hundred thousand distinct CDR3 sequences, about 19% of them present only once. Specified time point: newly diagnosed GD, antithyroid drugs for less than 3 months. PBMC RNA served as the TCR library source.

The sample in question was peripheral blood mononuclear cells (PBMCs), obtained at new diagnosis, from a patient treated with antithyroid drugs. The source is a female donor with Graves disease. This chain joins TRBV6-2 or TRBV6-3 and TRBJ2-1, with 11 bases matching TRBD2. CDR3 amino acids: CASSGTSGGKYNEQFF. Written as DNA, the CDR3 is TGTGCCAGCAGCGGCACTAGCGGGGGAAAGTACAATGAGCAGTTCTTC.